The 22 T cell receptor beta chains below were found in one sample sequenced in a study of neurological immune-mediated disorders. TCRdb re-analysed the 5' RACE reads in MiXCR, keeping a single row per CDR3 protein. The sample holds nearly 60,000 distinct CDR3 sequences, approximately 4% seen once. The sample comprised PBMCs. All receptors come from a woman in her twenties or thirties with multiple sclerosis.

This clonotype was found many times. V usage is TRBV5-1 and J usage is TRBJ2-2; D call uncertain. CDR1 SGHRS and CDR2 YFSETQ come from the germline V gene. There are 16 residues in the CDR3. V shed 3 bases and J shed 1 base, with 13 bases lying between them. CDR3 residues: CASSWVGQLNTGELFF. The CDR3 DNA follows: TGCGCCAGCAGCTGGGTCGGTCAGCTGAACACCGGGGAGCTGTTTTTT.

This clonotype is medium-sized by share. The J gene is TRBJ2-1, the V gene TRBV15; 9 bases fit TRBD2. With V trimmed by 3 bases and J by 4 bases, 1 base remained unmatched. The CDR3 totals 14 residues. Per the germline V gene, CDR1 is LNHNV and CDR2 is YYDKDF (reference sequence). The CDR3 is CATSRTSGYNEQFF. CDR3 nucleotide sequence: TGTGCCACCAGCAGGACTAGCGGATACAATGAGCAGTTCTTC.

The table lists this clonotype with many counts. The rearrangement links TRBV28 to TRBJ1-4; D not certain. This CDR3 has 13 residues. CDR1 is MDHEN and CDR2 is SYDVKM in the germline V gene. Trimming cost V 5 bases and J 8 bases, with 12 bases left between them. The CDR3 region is CASSRGRLEKLFF. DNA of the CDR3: TGTGCCAGCAGTCGTGGACGGTTAGAAAAACTGTTTTTT.

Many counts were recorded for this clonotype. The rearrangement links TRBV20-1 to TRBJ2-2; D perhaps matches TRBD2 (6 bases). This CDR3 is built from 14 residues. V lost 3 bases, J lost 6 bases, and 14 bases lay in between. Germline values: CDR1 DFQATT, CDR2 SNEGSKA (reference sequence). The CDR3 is CSARPSVGPGELFF. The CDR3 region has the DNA TGCAGTGCTAGGCCTAGCGTTGGTCCCGGGGAGCTGTTTTTT.

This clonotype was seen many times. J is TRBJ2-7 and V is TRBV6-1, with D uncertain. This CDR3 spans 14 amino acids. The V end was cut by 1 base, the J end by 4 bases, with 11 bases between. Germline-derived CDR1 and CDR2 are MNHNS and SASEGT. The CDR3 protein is CASSEGPTVYEQYF. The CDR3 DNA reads TGTGCCAGCAGTGAAGGCCCAACAGTTTACGAGCAGTACTTC.

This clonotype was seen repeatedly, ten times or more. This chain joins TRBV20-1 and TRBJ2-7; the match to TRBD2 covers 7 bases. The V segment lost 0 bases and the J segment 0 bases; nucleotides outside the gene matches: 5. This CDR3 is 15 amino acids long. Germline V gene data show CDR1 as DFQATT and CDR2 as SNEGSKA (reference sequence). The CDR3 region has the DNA TGCAGTGCTAGAGATATTCTAGCGGCCTCCTACGAGCAGTACTTC. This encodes CSARDILAASYEQYF.

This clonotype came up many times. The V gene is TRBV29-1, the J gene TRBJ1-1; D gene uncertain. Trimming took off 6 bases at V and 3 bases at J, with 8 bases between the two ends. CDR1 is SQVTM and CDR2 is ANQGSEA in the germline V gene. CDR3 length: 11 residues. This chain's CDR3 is CSVQWHTEAFF. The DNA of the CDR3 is TGCAGCGTCCAGTGGCACACTGAAGCTTTCTTT. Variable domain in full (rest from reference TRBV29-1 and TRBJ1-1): SAVISQKPSRDICQRGTSLTIQCQVDSQVTMMFWYRQQPGQSLTLIATANQGSEATYESGFVIDKFPISRPNLTFSTLTVSNMSPEDSSIYLCSVQWHTEAFFGQGTRLTVV.

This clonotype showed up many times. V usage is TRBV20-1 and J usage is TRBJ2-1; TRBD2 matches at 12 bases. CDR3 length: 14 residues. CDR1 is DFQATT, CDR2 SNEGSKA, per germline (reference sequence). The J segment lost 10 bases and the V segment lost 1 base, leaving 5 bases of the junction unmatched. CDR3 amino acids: CSARVLAGGREQFF. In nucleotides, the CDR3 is TGCAGTGCTAGAGTACTAGCGGGGGGCCGGGAGCAGTTCTTC.

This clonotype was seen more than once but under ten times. CDR3 sequence reads: CASSQEQGEWTEAFF. The DNA for the CDR3 is TGCGCCAGCAGCCAGGAACAGGGGGAGTGGACTGAAGCTTTCTTT. V gene TRBV4-1 combines with J gene TRBJ1-1, with TRBD1 matching over 8 bases. Germline loops: CDR1 MGHRA, CDR2 YSYEKL. J lost 5 bases, V lost 3 bases, and 8 bases had no gene match. The CDR3 extends over 15 amino acids.

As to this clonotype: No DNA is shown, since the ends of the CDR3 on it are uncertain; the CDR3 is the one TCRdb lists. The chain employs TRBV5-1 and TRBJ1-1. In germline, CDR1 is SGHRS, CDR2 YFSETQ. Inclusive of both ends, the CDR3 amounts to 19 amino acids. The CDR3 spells CASSFYICSASRGNTEAFF.

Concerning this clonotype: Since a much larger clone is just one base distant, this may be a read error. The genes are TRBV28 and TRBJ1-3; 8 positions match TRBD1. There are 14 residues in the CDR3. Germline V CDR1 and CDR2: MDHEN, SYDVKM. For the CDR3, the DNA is TGTGCCAGCAGTTTATCCGGACAGGGAAAAACCATATATTTT. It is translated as CASSLSGQGKTIYF.

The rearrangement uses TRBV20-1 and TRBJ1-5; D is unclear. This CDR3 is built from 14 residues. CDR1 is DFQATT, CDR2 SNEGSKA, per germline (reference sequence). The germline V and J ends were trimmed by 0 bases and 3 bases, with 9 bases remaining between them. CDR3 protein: CSARDPAYNQPQHF. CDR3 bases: TGCAGTGCTAGAGATCCAGCCTACAATCAGCCCCAGCATTTT.

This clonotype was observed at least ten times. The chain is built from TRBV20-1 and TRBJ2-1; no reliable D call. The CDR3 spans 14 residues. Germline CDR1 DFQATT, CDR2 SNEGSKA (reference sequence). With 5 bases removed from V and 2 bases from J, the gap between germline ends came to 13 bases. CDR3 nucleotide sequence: TGCAGTGCTCCAGGAGCTTTGACCTACAATGAGCAGTTCTTC. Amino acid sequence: CSAPGALTYNEQFF.

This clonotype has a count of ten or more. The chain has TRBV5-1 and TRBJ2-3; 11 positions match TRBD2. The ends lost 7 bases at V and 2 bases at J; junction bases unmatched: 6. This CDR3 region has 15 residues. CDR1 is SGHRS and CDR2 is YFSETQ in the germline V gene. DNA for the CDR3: TGCGCCAGCCAGACTAGCGGGACTAACACAGATACGCAGTATTTT. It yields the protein CASQTSGTNTDTQYF.

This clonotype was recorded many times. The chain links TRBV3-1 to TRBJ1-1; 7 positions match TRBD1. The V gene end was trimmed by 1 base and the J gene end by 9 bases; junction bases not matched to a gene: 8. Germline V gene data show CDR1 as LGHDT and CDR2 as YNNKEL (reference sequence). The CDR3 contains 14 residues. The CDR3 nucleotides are TGTGCCAGCAGCCAAGTGGCCGGGACAGAAAAAGCTTTCTTT. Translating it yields CASSQVAGTEKAFF. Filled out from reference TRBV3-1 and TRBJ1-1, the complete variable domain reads DTAVSQTPKYLVTQMGNDKSIKCEQNLGHDTMYWYKQDSKKFLKIMFSYNNKELIINETVPNRFSPKSPDKAHLNLHINSLELGDSAVYFCASSQVAGTEKAFFGQGTRLTVV.

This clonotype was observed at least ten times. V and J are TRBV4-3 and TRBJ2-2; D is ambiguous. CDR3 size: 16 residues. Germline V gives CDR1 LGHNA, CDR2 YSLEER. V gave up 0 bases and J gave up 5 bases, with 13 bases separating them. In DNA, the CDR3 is TGCGCCAGCAGCCAAGATCATCAGGTAGTGACCGGGGAGCTGTTTTTT. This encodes CASSQDHQVVTGELFF.

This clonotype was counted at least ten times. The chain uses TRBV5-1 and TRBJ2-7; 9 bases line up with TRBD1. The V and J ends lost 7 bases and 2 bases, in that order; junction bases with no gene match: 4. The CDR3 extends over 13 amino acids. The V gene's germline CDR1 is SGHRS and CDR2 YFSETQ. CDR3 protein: CASGGQGPYEQYF. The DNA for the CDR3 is TGCGCCAGCGGGGGACAGGGCCCCTACGAGCAGTACTTC.

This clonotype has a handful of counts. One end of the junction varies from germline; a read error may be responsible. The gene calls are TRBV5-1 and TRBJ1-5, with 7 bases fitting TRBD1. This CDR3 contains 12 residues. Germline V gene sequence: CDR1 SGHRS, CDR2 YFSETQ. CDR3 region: CARQGTGQPQNF. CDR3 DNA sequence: TGCGCCAGACAGGGGACCGGTCAGCCCCAGAATTTT.

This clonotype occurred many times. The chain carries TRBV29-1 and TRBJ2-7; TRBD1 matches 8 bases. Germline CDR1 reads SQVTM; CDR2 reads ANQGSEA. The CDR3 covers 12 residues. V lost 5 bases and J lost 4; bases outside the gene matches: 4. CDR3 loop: CSVRTGSYEQYF. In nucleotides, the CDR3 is TGCAGCGTTCGGACAGGGTCGTACGAGCAGTACTTC.

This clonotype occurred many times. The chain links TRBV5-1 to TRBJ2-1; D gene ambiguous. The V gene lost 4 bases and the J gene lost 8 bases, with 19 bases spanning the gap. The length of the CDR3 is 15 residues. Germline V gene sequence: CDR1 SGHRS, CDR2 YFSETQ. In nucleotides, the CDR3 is TGCGCCAGCAGCGTAAATGCGGCCCAGGCGTATGAGCAGTTCTTC. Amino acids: CASSVNAAQAYEQFF.

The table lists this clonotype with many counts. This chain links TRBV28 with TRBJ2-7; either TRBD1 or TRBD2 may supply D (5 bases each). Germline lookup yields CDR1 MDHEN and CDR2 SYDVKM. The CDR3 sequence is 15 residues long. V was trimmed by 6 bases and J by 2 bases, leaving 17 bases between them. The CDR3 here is CASRGTEKKTYEQYF. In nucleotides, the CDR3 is TGTGCCAGCAGGGGGACGGAAAAAAAGACCTACGAGCAGTACTTC.

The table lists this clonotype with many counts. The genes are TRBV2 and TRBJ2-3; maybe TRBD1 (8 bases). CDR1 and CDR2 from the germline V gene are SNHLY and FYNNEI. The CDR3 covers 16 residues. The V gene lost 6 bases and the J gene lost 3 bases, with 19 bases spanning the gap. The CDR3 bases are TGTGCCAGCAGATTCACAGGGGGGGAACCTACAGATACGCAGTATTTT. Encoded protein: CASRFTGGEPTDTQYF.